This note documents a single TCR beta chain sequence. Trimming cost V 4 bases and J 4 bases, with 22 bases left between them. Germline V gene lookup returns CDR1 MDHEN and CDR2 SYDVKM. The CDR3 extends over 17 amino acids. Produced via immunoSEQ multiplex PCR; TCRdb's table is partial and in-frame only. The data contain fewer than 130,000 clones, approximately 93% of them singletons. The sample is drawn from a study of T cell changes during pregnancy in multiple sclerosis. This clonotype originated in a female donor with multiple sclerosis, enrolled in a pregnancy study. This sequence joins TRBV28 and TRBJ1-1, with TRBD1 as a possible D gene (5 bases). The starting material was peripheral blood, obtained after pregnancy. This CDR3 is CASSSLWEGPVVTEAFF. The CDR3 DNA follows: TGTGCCAGCAGTTCCCTCTGGGAGGGGCCGGTCGTCACTGAAGCTTTCTTT.